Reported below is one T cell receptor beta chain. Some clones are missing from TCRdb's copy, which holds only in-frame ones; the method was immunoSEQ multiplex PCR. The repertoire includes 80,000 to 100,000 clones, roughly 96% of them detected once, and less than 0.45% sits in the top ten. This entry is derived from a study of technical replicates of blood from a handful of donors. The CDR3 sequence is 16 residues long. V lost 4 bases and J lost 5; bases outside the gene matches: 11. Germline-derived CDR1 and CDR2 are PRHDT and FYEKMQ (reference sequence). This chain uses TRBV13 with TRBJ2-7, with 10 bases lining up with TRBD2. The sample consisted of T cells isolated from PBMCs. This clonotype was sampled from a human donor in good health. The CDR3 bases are TGTGCCAGCAGCTGGGGCCTAGCGGGAGAGCGCAACGAGCAGTACTTC. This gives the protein CASSWGLAGERNEQYF.